This T cell receptor (beta chain) is drawn from a study of glioma-infiltrating T cells. V lost 8 bases and J 0 bases, leaving 23 bases between the germline ends. Germline V gives CDR1 MGHDK, CDR2 SYGVNS. There are 19 residues in the CDR3. Using RNA template, CDR3s of TCR alpha and beta were amplified with iRepertoire arm-PCR. TCRdb reprocessed the multiplex PCR reads with MiXCR, giving one entry per CDR3 protein. The table records 170,000 or so distinct CDR3 sequences, over 40% of them present only once. The sequencing sample was made of glioma tissue, nonneoplastic brain tissue, or PBMCs (not recorded which). V usage is TRBV25-1 and J usage is TRBJ2-6; TRBD1 is a possible D gene (5 bases). The receptor was derived from a human donor with low-grade glioma or glioblastoma, undergoing nonglioma brain surgery, or in good health (not recorded which). CDR3 sequence: CASPSFFSGASSGANVLTF. The CDR3, as DNA: TGTGCCAGCCCCTCATTCTTTAGTGGGGCTAGCTCTGGGGCCAACGTCCTGACTTTC.